Shown below are 10 T cell receptor beta chains from a single sample sequenced in a study of blood T cells in healthy people across ages. The authors ran a second PCR of roughly 6 to 12 cycles using a sample-barcoded 5' primer and a J-beta primer mix. One entry per CDR3 protein, called by TCRdb with MiXCR from the 5' RACE reads. This repertoire shows about 830,000 distinct CDR3 sequences, over 45% found once; its top ten account for 20% to 25%. The sample consisted of blood. The receptors originated from a man younger than 40 in good health.

This clonotype turned up a few times. The gene calls are TRBV18 and TRBJ2-1, with 9 bases identical to TRBD1. V shed 6 bases and J 10 bases; nucleotides not matched to a gene: 10. The germline V gene encodes CDR1 KGHSH and CDR2 LQKENI. The CDR3 covers 14 residues. This CDR3 reads CASSSYRGQDEQFF. CDR3 bases: TGTGCCAGCTCGTCCTACAGGGGGCAAGACGAGCAGTTCTTC. Full variable domain (missing parts from reference TRBV18 and TRBJ2-1): NAGVMQNPRHLVRRRGQEARLRCSPMKGHSHVYWYRQLPEEGLKFMVYLQKENIIDESGMPKERFSAEFPKEGPSILRIQQVVRGDSAAYFCASSSYRGQDEQFFGPGTRLTVL.

V usage is TRBV5-1 and J usage is TRBJ2-1; 7 bases are a match to TRBD2. Trimming at V came to 3 bases and at J to 2 bases, leaving 5 bases not matched to a gene. The CDR3 runs 15 residues. The germline V gene has CDR1 SGHRS and CDR2 YFSETQ. CDR3 sequence reads: CASSSASGAYNEQFF. For the CDR3, the DNA is TGCGCCAGCAGCTCGGCTAGCGGAGCCTACAATGAGCAGTTCTTC.

V gene TRBV20-1 combines with J gene TRBJ2-3; a weak D match, TRBD2 (5 bases). Germline V gene lookup returns CDR1 DFQATT and CDR2 SNEGSKA (reference sequence). The germline V and J ends were trimmed by 4 bases and 4 bases, with 21 bases remaining between them. The length of the CDR3 is 16 residues. CDR3 sequence: CSAIDWRAAISDTQYF. DNA for the CDR3: TGCAGTGCTATCGATTGGCGAGCGGCGATTTCAGATACGCAGTATTTT.

This clonotype has only a few counts. The CDR3 coding sequence is TGTGCCATCAAACCCGGACTAGCGGGGACAGAGGAGCAGTACTTC. Amino acid sequence: CAIKPGLAGTEEQYF. The chain couples TRBV10-3 to TRBJ2-7; 12 nucleotides match TRBD2. With 7 bases clipped from V and 7 bases from J, the junction kept 11 bases outside the gene matches. The CDR3 consists of 15 residues. The germline V gene encodes CDR1 ENHRY and CDR2 SYGVKD.

The chain joins TRBV20-1 to TRBJ2-7, with 12 positions matching TRBD2. The germline gives CDR1 DFQATT, CDR2 SNEGSKA (reference sequence). Trimming took 1 base from V and 3 from J; bases not matched to a gene: 7. The CDR3 is 16 residues long. CDR3 sequence: CSARGFSSGRDYEQYF. CDR3 DNA sequence: TGCAGTGCTAGAGGTTTTTCTAGCGGGAGGGACTACGAGCAGTACTTC.

The chain is built from TRBV6-2 or TRBV6-3 and TRBJ2-1; no definite D call. The CDR3 is 16 amino acids. Trimming shortened V by 1 base and J by 0 bases, and 10 bases separated the two germline ends. The germline V gene encodes CDR1 MNHEY and CDR2 SVGEGT. This CDR3 is CASSYFPASSYNEQFF. Here the CDR3 DNA reads TGTGCCAGCAGTTACTTCCCAGCGAGCTCCTACAATGAGCAGTTCTTC.

The V and J genes are TRBV5-6 and TRBJ2-7, with 7 bases that match TRBD1. Trimming at V came to 7 bases and at J to 4 bases, leaving 8 bases not matched to a gene. Germline CDR1 reads SGHDT; CDR2 reads YYEEEE. The CDR3 is 13 residues long. CDR3 bases: TGTGCCAGCGACCGGACAGGAACGTACGAGCAGTACTTC. Its translation is CASDRTGTYEQYF.

The rearrangement uses TRBV6-1 and TRBJ2-7; 9 nucleotides line up with TRBD2. The better agreement between TRBJ2-5 and the DNA end casts doubt on the J call. Germline V gives CDR1 MNHNS, CDR2 SASEGT. This CDR3 is built from 11 residues. The CDR3 region is CAGTSHETQYF. The CDR3 DNA reads TGTGCCGGGACTAGCCACGAGACCCAGTACTTC.

In its sample, this clonotype was seen a few times. DNA for the CDR3: TGTGCCAGCCGAAGCCCCAGGGGGAACTATGGCTACACCTTC. Its protein is CASRSPRGNYGYTF. The V call is TRBV27, the J call TRBJ1-2; 7 bases match TRBD1. Germline CDR1 and CDR2: MNHEY and SMNVEV (reference sequence). The J segment lost 2 bases and the V segment lost 8 bases, leaving 8 bases of the junction unmatched. This CDR3 is 14 amino acids long.

The chain couples TRBV12-3 or TRBV12-4 to TRBJ2-7, with D unresolved. The CDR3 is made up of 14 amino acids. V shed 6 bases and J shed 0 bases, with 12 bases lying between them. CDR3 nucleotide sequence: TGTGCCAGCAGGCAAGACTCCTACTCCTACGAGCAGTACTTC. This sequence encodes CASRQDSYSYEQYF.